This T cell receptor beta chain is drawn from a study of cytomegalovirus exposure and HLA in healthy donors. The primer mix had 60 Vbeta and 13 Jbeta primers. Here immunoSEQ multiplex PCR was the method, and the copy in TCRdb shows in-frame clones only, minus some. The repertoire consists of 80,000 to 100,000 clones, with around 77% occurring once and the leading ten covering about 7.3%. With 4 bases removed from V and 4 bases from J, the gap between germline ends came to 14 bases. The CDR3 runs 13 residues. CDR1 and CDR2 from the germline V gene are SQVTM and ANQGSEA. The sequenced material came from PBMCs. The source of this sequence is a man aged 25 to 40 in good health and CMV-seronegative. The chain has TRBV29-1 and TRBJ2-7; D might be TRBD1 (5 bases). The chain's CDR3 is CSVGSQGPYEQYF. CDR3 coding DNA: TGCAGCGTTGGGTCCCAGGGTCCGTACGAGCAGTACTTC.